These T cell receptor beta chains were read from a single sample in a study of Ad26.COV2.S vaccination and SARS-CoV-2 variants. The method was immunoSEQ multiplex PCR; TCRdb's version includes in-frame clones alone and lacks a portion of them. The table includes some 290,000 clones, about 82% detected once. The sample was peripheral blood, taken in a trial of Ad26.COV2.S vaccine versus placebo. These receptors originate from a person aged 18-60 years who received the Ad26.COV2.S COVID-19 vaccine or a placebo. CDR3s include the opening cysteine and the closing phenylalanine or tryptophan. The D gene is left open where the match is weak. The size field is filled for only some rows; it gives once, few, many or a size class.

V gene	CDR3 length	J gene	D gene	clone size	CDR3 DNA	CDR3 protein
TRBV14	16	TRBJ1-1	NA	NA	TGTGCCAGCAGCCAAAGGGGCTTTTGGGAGAACACTGAAGCTTTCTTT	CASSQRGFWENTEAFF
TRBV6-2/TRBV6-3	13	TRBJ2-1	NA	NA	TGTGCCAGCAGCCTAAAAGGGTACAATGAGCAGTTCTTC	CASSLKGYNEQFF
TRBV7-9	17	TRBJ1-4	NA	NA	TGTGCCAGCAGCTTAGAGGGCCGGGGGAGAACTAATGAAAAACTGTTTTTT	CASSLEGRGRTNEKLFF
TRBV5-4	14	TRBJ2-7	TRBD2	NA	TGTGCCAGCAGGTTTAGCGGGGACACCTACGAGCAGTACTTC	CASRFSGDTYEQYF
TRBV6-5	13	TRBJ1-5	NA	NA	TGTGCCAGCAAATTGACTTACCGCCAGCCCCAGCATTTT	CASKLTYRQPQHF
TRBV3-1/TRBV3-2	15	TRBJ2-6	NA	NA	TGTGCCAGCAGCCAAGTATCAGGTCGGGCCAACGTCCTGACTTTC	CASSQVSGRANVLTF
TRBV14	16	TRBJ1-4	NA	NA	TGTGCCAGCAGCCGGGTATCCGGGACGGGGAATGAAAAACTGTTTTTT	CASSRVSGTGNEKLFF
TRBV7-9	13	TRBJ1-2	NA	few	TGTGCCAGCAGCTTACCCAATATCTATGGCTACACCTTC	CASSLPNIYGYTF
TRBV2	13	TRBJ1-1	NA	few	TGTGCCAGCACGACGGCCATGAACACTGAAGCTTTCTTT	CASTTAMNTEAFF
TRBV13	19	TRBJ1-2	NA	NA	TGTGCCAGCAGCGCGAGCCAGGGCCAGGGGAGAAACGGACTCTATGGCTACACCTTC	CASSASQGQGRNGLYGYTF
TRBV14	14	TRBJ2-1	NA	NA	TGTGCCAGCAGCCAAGCGGGGCGCCACAATGAGCAGTTCTTC	CASSQAGRHNEQFF
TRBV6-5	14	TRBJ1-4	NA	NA	TGTGCCAGCAGTTATACCGGGCCGAATGAAAAACTGTTTTTT	CASSYTGPNEKLFF
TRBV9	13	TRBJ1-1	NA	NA	TGTGCCAGCAGCTCACTTAAGAACACTGAAGCTTTCTTT	CASSSLKNTEAFF
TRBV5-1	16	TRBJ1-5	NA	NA	TGCGCCAGCAGCCCGGGGGGGGGTTGGAGCAATCAGCCCCAGCATTTT	CASSPGGGWSNQPQHF